These 13 T cell receptor beta chains came from one sample sequenced in a study of shared clonotypes between healthy human individuals. Libraries were prepared by immunoSEQ multiplex PCR; TCRdb keeps only in-frame clonotypes and omits some of them. The sample has around 1.1 million clones; 75% to 85% are singletons. The source material was memory CD4+ T cells from PBMCs. Subset reported: CD45RA-negative fraction. These receptors were taken from a man aged 18 to 30 in good health. Some clones in this sample may be carry-over from other donors' samples.

This clone was observed at least ten times. The chain uses TRBV10-3 and TRBJ1-1; D perhaps matches TRBD1 (6 bases). This CDR3 has 14 amino acids. V dropped 4 bases and J dropped 1 base, with 10 bases sitting between them. In germline, CDR1 is ENHRY, CDR2 SYGVKD. CDR3 loop: CAISGRTANTEAFF. Here the CDR3 DNA reads TGTGCCATCAGTGGCCGGACAGCGAACACTGAAGCTTTCTTT.

This clone has more than one count but fewer than ten. The rearrangement uses TRBV5-6 and TRBJ1-1; the D is unclear. Germline assignment: CDR1 SGHDT and CDR2 YYEEEE. CDR3 length equals 17 residues. Deletions cut 3 bases from V and 0 bases from J, with 18 bases between. The CDR3 protein is CASSSLDRRVMNTEAFF. CDR3 bases: TGTGCCAGCAGCTCGTTGGACCGAAGGGTGATGAACACTGAAGCTTTCTTT.

This clone has just a few counts. The V call is TRBV18, the J call TRBJ1-4; the match to TRBD1 covers 9 bases. J lost 7 bases, V lost 3 bases, and 3 bases had no gene match. Looked up from germline, CDR1 is KGHSH and CDR2 is LQKENI. The CDR3 contains 14 residues. CDR3 region: CASSPADRGEKLFF. CDR3 bases: TGTGCCAGCTCACCGGCGGACAGGGGTGAAAAACTGTTTTTT.

This clone was counted once. The chain links TRBV20-1 to TRBJ2-5; D unclear. Germline CDR1 DFQATT, CDR2 SNEGSKA (reference sequence). This CDR3 spans 11 amino acids. V was trimmed by 4 bases and J by 7 bases, leaving 10 bases between them. The CDR3 here is CSATVAGTQYF. Written as DNA, the CDR3 is TGCAGTGCTACCGTCGCTGGGACCCAGTACTTC.

CDR3 DNA sequence: TGCGCCAGCAGCAAACCCGGGACAGCCTCCTACGAGCAGTACTTC. This gives the protein CASSKPGTASYEQYF. V is TRBV5-1 and J is TRBJ2-7; 7 nucleotides agree with TRBD1. Trimming at V came to 4 bases and at J to 0 bases, leaving 7 bases not matched to a gene. Germline loops: CDR1 SGHRS, CDR2 YFSETQ. CDR3 length: 15 amino acids.

The chain recombines TRBV5-1 with TRBJ2-1; 10 positions agree with TRBD2. Germline trimming cut 1 base from V and 8 bases from J; bases unmatched to any gene: 9. Germline V gives CDR1 SGHRS, CDR2 YFSETQ. This CDR3 has 16 residues. CDR3 in amino acids: CASSLLPSGSRDEQFF. The CDR3 DNA is TGCGCCAGCAGCTTGTTGCCTAGCGGGAGTCGCGATGAGCAGTTCTTC.

Concerning this clone: The conserved phenylalanine or tryptophan normally closing the CDR3 is absent here, so this likely arose from a read error. The DNA is left out, because the CDR3 cannot be placed on it with certainty; the CDR3 is given as TCRdb lists it. This chain uses TRBV14 with TRBJ1-3; the table calls TRBD1, which could not be checked here. The CDR3 comprises 8 residues, both ends counted. The germline gives CDR1 SGHDN, CDR2 FVKESK. CDR3 protein: CARPQFPR.

The chain carries TRBV4-1 and TRBJ1-1, with D tentatively TRBD1 (6 bases). The V gene's germline CDR1 is MGHRA and CDR2 YSYEKL. The CDR3 sequence is 15 residues long. Trimming took 0 bases from V and 2 from J, leaving 10 bases between them. In DNA form, the CDR3 reads TGCGCCAGCAGCCAAGACGGGGGCTCCAACACTGAAGCTTTCTTT. It encodes CASSQDGGSNTEAFF.

This sequence joins TRBV6-1 and TRBJ1-5; maybe TRBD1 (5 bases). The V and J ends lost 3 bases and 11 bases respectively, with 11 bases between them. Germline CDR1 MNHNS, CDR2 SASEGT. The CDR3 spans 12 residues. CDR3 bases: TGTGCCAGCAGTGAGGAGCGGGGGACCCAGCATTTT. This gives the protein CASSEERGTQHF.

The chain has TRBV18 and TRBJ2-5; D is ambiguous. There are 11 residues in the CDR3. Germline V gene lookup returns CDR1 KGHSH and CDR2 LQKENI. Trimming shortened V by 5 bases and J by 3 bases, and 4 bases separated the two germline ends. CDR3 protein: CASSGEETQYF. The DNA for the CDR3 is TGTGCCAGCTCAGGAGAAGAGACCCAGTACTTC.

With respect to this clone: This sample includes further DNA sequences coding for the same CDR3. The gene calls are TRBV9 and TRBJ2-2; D unclear. The CDR3 is 13 amino acids. Germline CDR1 reads SGDLS; CDR2 reads YYNGEE. The V end lost 0 bases, the J end lost 6 bases, and 6 bases lay between the germline ends. The DNA of the CDR3 is TGTGCCAGCAGCGTAGCCCCGGCCGGGGAGCTGTTTTTT. Amino acids: CASSVAPAGELFF. Complete variable domain (other parts from reference TRBV9 and TRBJ2-2): DSGVTQTPKHLITATGQRVTLRCSPRSGDLSVYWYQQSLDQGLQFLIQYYNGEERAKGNILERFSAQQFPDLHSELNLSSLELGDSALYFCASSVAPAGELFFGEGSRLTVL.

The V call is TRBV7-3, the J call TRBJ2-7; D is undetermined. The V and J ends lost 1 base and 3 bases respectively, with 7 bases between them. Germline V gene data show CDR1 as SGHTA and CDR2 as FQGTGA. The CDR3 loop spans 13 amino acids. CDR3 in amino acids: CASSLNQGYEQYF. In DNA form, the CDR3 reads TGTGCCAGCAGCTTAAATCAAGGCTACGAGCAGTACTTC.

In this sample, this clone turned up once. V is TRBV14 and J is TRBJ1-2; 10 bases are a match to TRBD1. The germline gives CDR1 SGHDN, CDR2 FVKESK. The V and J ends lost 4 bases and 3 bases, in that order; junction bases with no gene match: 2. This CDR3 has 14 residues. This chain's CDR3 is CASSRDRGYYGYTF. Written as DNA, the CDR3 is TGTGCCAGCAGCCGGGACAGGGGCTACTATGGCTACACCTTC.